This T cell receptor (beta chain) was observed in a study of T cells in localized non-small cell lung cancer. Worth noting for this clone: Its specificity is unknown.

Clones were sequenced by immunoSEQ multiplex PCR, and TCRdb holds only the in-frame ones, with some missing. In the table there are over 20,000 clones, over 70% of which are singletons. Study results and caveats: Higher adjacent-lung clonality was associated with shorter survival.

The germline CDR1 and CDR2 sequences are SNHLY and FYNNEI. Trimming pared 5 bases from V and 3 bases from J, leaving 10 bases between. The CDR3 is 13 amino acids. This receptor was obtained from a man between 35 and 75 years old with stage III squamous cell lung carcinoma. The rearrangement uses TRBV2 and TRBJ1-1, with D tentatively TRBD1 (5 bases). The sample here was peripheral blood, taken before any cancer treatment. CDR3 loop: CASSIRVDTEAFF. The CDR3 region has the DNA TGTGCCAGCAGTATCAGGGTAGACACTGAAGCTTTCTTT.